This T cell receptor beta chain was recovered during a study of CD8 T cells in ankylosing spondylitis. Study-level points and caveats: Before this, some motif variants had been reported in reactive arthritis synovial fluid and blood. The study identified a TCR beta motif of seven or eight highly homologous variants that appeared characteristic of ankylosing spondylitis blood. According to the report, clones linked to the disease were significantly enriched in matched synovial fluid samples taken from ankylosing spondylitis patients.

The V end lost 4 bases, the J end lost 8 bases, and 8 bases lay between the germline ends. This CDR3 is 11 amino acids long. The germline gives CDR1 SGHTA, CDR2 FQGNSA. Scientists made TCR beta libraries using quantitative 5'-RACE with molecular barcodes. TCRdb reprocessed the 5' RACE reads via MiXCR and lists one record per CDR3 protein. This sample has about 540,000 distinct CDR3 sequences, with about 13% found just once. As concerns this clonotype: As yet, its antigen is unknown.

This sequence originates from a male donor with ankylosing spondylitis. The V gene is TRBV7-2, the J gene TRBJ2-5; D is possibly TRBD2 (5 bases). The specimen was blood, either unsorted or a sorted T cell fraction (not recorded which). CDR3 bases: TGTGCCAGCAGCTCCCCTAGCACCCAGTACTTC. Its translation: CASSSPSTQYF.